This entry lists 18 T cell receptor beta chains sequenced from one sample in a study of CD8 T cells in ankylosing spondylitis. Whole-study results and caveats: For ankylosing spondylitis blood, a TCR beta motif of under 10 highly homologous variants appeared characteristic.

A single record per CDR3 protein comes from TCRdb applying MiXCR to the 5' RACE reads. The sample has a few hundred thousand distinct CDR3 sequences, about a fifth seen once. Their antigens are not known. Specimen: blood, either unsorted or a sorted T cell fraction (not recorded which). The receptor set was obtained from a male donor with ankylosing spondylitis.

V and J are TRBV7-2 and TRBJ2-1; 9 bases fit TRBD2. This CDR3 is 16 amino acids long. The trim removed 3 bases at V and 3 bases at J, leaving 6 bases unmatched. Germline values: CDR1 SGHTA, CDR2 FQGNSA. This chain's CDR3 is CASSLGLAGYYNEQFF. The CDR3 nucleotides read TGTGCCAGCAGCTTGGGGCTAGCGGGGTACTACAATGAGCAGTTCTTC. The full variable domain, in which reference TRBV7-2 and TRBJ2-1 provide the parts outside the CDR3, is GAGVSQSPSNKVTEKGKDVELRCDPISGHTALYWYRQSLGQGLEFLIYFQGNSAPDKSGLPSDRFSAERTGGSVSTLTIQRTQQEDSAVYLCASSLGLAGYYNEQFFGPGTRLTVL.

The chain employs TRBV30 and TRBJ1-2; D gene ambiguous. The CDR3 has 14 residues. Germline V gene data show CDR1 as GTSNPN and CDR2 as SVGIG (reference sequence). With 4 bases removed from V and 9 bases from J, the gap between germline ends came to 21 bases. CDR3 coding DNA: TGTGCCTGGACCGGCGGACCCAGATTATGGAGCTACACCTTC. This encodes CAWTGGPRLWSYTF.

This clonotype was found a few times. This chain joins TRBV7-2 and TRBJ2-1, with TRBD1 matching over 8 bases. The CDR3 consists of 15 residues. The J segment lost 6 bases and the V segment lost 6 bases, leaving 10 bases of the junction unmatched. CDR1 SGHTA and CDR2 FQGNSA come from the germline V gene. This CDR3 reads CASSSYRDRINEQFF. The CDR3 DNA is TGTGCCAGCAGTTCCTACCGGGACAGGATCAATGAGCAGTTCTTC.

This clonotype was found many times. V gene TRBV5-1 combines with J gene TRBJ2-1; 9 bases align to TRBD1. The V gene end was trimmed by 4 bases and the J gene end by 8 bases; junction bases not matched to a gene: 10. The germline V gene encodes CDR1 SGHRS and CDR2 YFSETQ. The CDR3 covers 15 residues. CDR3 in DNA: TGCGCCAGCAGCCTCCGGGACAGGGCTCGAGATGAGCAGTTCTTC. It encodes CASSLRDRARDEQFF.

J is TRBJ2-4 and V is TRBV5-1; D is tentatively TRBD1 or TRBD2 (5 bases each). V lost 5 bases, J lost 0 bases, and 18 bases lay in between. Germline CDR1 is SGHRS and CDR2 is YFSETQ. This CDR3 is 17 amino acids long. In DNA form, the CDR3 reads TGCGCCAGCAGTAGGGACGGATCCTTTCTAGCCAAAAACATTCAGTACTTC. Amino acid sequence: CASSRDGSFLAKNIQYF.

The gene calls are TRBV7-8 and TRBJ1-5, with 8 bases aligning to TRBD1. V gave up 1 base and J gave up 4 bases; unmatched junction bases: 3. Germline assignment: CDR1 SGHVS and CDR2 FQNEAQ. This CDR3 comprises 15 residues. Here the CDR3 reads CASSLGTGLNQPQHF. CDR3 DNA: TGTGCCAGCAGCTTAGGGACAGGGCTTAATCAGCCCCAGCATTTT.

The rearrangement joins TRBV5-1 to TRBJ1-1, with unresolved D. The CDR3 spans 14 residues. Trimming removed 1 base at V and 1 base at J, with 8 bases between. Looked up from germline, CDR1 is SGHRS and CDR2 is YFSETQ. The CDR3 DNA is TGCGCCAGCAGCTTGCCGGGTCGGAACACTGAAGCTTTCTTT. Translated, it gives CASSLPGRNTEAFF.

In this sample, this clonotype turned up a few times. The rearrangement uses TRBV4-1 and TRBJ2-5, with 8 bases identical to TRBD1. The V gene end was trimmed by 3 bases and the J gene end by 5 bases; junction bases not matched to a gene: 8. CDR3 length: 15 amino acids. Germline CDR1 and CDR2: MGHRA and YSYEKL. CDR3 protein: CASSQPGQGRETQYF. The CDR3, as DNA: TGCGCCAGCAGCCAGCCTGGACAGGGTCGTGAGACCCAGTACTTC.

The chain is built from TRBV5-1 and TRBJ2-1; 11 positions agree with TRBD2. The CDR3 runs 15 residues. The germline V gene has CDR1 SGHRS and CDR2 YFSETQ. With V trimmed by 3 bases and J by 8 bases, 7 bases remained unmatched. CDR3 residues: CASSSTSGRVHEQFF. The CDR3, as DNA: TGCGCCAGCAGCTCCACTAGCGGGAGAGTCCATGAGCAGTTCTTC.

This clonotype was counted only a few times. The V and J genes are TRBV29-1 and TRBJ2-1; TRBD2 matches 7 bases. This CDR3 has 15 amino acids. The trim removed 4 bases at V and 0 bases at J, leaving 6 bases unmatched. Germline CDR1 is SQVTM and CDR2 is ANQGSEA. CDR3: CSVVRGGSSYNEQFF. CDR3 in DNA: TGCAGCGTTGTAAGGGGAGGGAGCTCCTACAATGAGCAGTTCTTC.

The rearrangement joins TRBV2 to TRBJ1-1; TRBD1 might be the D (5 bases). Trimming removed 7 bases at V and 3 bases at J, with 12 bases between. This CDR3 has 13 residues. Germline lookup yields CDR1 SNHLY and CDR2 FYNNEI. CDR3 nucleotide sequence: TGTGCCAGCACTATCCGGGGGGACACTGAAGCTTTCTTT. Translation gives CASTIRGDTEAFF.

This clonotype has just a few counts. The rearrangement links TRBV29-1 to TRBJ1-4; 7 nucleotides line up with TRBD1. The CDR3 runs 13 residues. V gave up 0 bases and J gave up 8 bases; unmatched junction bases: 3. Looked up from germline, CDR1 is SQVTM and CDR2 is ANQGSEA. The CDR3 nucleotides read TGCAGCGTTGAAGAACCCAGGGGGGAAAAACTGTTTTTT. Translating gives CSVEEPRGEKLFF.

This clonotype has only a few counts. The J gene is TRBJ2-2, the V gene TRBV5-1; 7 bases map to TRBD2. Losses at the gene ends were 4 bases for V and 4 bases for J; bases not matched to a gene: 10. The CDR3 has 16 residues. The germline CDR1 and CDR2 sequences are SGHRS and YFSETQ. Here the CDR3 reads CASSRGGGRSTGELFF. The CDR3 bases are TGCGCCAGCAGCCGCGGGGGAGGGCGGAGCACCGGGGAGCTGTTTTTT.

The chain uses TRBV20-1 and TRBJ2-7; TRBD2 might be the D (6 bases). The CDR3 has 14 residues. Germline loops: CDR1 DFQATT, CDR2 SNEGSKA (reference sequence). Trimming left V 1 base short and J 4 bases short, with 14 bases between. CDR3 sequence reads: CSARVGLVDYEQYF. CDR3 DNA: TGCAGTGCTAGAGTGGGACTCGTGGATTACGAGCAGTACTTC.

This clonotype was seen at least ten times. CDR3: CASSWGRYNQPQHF. The CDR3 DNA sequence: TGTGCCAGCAGCTGGGGACGGTACAATCAGCCCCAGCATTTT. The V gene is TRBV7-2, the J gene TRBJ1-5; D is possibly TRBD1 (5 bases). V was trimmed by 4 bases and J by 3 bases, leaving 10 bases between them. Germline loops: CDR1 SGHTA, CDR2 FQGNSA. The CDR3 spans 14 residues.

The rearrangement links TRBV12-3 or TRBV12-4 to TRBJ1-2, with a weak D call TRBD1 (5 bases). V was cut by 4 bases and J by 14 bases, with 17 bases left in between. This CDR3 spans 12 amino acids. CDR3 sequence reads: CASSWGTEDVTF. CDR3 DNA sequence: TGTGCCAGCAGTTGGGGGACGGAGGACGTTACCTTC.

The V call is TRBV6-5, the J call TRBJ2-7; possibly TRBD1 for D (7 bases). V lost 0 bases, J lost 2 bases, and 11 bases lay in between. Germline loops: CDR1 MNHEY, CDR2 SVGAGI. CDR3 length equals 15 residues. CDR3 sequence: CASSYSSRGAYEQYF. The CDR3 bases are TGTGCCAGCAGTTACTCTTCCAGGGGGGCCTACGAGCAGTACTTC.

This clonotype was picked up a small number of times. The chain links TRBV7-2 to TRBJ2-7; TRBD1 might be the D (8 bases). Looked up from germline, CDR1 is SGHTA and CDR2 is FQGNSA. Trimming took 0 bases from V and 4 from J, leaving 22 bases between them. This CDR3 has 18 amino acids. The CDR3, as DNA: TGTGCCAGCAGCTTAGCGGGGACAGGCTCGAGCGGGAAGTACGAGCAGTACTTC. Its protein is CASSLAGTGSSGKYEQYF. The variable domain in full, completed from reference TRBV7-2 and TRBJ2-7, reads GAGVSQSPSNKVTEKGKDVELRCDPISGHTALYWYRQSLGQGLEFLIYFQGNSAPDKSGLPSDRFSAERTGGSVSTLTIQRTQQEDSAVYLCASSLAGTGSSGKYEQYFGPGTRLTVT.